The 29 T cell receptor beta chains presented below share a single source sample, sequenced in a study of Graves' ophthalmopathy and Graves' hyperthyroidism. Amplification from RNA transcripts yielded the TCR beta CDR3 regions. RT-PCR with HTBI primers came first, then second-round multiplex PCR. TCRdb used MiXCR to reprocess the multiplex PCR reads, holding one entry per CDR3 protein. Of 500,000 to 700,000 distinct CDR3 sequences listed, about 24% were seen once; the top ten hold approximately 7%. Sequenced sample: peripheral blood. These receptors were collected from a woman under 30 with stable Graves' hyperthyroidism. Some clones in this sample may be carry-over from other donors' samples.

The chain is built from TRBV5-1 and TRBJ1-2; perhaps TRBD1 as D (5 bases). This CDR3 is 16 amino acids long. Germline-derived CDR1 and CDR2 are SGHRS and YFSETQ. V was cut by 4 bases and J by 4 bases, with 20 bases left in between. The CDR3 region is CASSRKDSGGTYGYTF. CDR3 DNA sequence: TGCGCCAGCAGCCGAAAAGACAGTGGCGGGACCTATGGCTACACCTTC.

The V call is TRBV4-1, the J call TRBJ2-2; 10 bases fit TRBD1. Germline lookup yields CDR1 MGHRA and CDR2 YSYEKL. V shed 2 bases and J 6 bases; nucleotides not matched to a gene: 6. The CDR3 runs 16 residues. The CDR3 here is CASSQPGQGKAGELFF. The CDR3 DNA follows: TGCGCCAGCAGCCAACCGGGACAGGGGAAGGCCGGGGAGCTGTTTTTT.

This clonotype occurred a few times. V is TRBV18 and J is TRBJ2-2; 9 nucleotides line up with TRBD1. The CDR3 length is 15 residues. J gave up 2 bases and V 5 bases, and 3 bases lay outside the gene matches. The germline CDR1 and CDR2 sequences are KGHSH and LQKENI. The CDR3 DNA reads TGTGCCAGCTCATCTACAGGGGGCAACACCGGGGAGCTGTTTTTT. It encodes CASSSTGGNTGELFF.

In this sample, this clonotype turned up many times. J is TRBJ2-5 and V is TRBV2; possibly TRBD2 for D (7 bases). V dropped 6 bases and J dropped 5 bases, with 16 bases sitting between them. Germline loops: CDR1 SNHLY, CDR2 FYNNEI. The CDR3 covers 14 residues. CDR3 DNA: TGTGCCAGCAGACCCAGGGGACTACGGGAGACCCAGTACTTC. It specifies CASRPRGLRETQYF.

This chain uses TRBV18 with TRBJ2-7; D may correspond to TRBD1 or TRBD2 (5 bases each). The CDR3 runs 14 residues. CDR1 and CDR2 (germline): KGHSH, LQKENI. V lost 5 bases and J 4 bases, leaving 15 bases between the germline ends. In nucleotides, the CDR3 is TGTGCCAGCTCAACCGGGACGGGCCTTTACGAGCAGTACTTC. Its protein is CASSTGTGLYEQYF.

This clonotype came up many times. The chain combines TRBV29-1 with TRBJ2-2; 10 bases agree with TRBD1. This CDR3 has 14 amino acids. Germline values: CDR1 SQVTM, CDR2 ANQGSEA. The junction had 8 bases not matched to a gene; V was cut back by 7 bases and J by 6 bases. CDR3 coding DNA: TGCAGCGGACGGGACAGGGGAGCAGCCGGGGAGCTGTTTTTT. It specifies CSGRDRGAAGELFF.

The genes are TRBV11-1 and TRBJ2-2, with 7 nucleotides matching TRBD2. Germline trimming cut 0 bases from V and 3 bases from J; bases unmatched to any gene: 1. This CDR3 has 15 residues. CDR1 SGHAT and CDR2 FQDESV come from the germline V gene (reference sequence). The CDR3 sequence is CASSLAGGYTGELFF. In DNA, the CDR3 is TGTGCCAGCAGCTTAGCGGGAGGGTACACCGGGGAGCTGTTTTTT.

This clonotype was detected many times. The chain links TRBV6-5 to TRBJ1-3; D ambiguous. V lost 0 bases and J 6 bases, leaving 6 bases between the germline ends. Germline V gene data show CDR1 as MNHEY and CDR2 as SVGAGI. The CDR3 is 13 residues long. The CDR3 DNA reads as TGTGCCAGCAGTTACTCAACTGAAAACACCATATATTTT. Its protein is CASSYSTENTIYF.

The CDR3 sequence is CASTQNRDRRVSPLHF. The CDR3 DNA reads TGTGCCAGTACTCAAAACCGGGACAGGAGAGTTTCACCCCTCCACTTT. The rearrangement uses TRBV19 and TRBJ1-6, with 8 bases matching TRBD1. Germline V gene data show CDR1 as LNHDA and CDR2 as SQIVND (reference sequence). This CDR3 region has 16 residues. V lost 7 bases, J lost 9 bases, and 14 bases stayed unmatched.

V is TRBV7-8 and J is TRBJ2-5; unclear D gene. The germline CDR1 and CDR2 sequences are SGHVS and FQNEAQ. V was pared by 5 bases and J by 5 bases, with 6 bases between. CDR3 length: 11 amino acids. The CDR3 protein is CASSMRETQYF. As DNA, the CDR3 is TGTGCCAGCAGCATGCGGGAGACCCAGTACTTC.

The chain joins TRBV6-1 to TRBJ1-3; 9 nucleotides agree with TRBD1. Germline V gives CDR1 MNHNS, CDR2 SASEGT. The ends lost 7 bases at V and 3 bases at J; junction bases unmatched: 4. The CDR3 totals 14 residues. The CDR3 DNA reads TGTGCCAGCACTAGGACAGGGGTTGGAAACACCATATATTTT. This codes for CASTRTGVGNTIYF.

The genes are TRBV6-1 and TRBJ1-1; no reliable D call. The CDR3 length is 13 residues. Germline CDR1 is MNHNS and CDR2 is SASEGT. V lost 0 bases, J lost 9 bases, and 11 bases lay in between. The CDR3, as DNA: TGTGCCAGCAGTGAAGCGCTGGGGTCCCAAGCTTTCTTT. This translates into CASSEALGSQAFF.

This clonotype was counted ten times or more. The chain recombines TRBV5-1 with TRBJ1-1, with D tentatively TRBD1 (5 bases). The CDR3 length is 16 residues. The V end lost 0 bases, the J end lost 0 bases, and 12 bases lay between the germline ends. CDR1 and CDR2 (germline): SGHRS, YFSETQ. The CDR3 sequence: CASSLGGRSMNTEAFF. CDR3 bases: TGCGCCAGCAGCTTGGGGGGCAGGAGTATGAACACTGAAGCTTTCTTT.

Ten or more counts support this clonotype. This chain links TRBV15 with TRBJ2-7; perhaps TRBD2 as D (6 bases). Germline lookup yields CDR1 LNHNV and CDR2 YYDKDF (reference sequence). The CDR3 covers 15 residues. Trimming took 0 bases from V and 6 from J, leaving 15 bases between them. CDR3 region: CATSRDGGSSGEQYF. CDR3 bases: TGTGCCACCAGCAGAGACGGGGGAAGCTCCGGCGAGCAGTACTTC.

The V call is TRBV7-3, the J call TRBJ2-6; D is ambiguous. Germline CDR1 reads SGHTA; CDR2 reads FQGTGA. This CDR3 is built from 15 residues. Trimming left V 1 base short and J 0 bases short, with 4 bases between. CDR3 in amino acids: CASSLMDSGANVLTF. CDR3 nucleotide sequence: TGTGCCAGCAGCTTAATGGACTCTGGGGCCAACGTCCTGACTTTC.

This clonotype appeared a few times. This chain's CDR3 is CASSDDSTGELFF. In DNA form, the CDR3 reads TGTGCCAGCAGTGACGACAGTACCGGGGAGCTGTTTTTT. The chain links TRBV6-1 to TRBJ2-2; maybe TRBD1 (5 bases). This CDR3 comprises 13 residues. V gave up 3 bases and J gave up 5 bases, with 7 bases separating them. The germline CDR1 and CDR2 sequences are MNHNS and SASEGT.

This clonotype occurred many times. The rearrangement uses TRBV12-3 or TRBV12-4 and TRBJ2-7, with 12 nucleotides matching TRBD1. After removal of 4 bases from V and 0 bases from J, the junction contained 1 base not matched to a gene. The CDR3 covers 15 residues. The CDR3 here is CASSWGQGASYEQYF. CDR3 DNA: TGTGCCAGCAGTTGGGGACAGGGGGCCTCCTACGAGCAGTACTTC.

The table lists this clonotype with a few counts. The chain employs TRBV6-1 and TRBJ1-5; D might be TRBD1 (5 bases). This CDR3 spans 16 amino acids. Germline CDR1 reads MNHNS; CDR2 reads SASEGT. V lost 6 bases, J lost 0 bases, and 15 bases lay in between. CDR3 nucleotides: TGTGCCAGCAGCCGAGACAGCGCCGATAGCAATCAGCCCCAGCATTTT. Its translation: CASSRDSADSNQPQHF.

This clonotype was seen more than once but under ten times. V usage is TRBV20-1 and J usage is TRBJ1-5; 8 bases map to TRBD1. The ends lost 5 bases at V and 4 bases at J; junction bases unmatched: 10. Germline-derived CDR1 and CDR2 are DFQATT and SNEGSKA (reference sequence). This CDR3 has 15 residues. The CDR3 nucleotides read TGCAGTGCTGGATTCCGGGACAGGTTAAATCAGCCCCAGCATTTT. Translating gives CSAGFRDRLNQPQHF.

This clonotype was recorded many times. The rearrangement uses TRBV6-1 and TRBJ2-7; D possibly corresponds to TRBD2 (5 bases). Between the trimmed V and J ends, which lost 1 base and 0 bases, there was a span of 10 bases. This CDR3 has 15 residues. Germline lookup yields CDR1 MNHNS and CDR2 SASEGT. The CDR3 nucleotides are TGTGCCAGCAGTGAAGAGCCCAGCGGCTCCTACGAGCAGTACTTC. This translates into CASSEEPSGSYEQYF.

This CDR3 is CASSPPSTQETQYF. In DNA form, the CDR3 reads TGTGCCAGCTCACCACCAAGTACCCAAGAGACCCAGTACTTC. V and J are TRBV18 and TRBJ2-5; no clear D gene. Trimming took off 0 bases at V and 1 base at J, with 6 bases between the two ends. The CDR3 is 14 residues long. Germline V gene sequence: CDR1 KGHSH, CDR2 LQKENI.

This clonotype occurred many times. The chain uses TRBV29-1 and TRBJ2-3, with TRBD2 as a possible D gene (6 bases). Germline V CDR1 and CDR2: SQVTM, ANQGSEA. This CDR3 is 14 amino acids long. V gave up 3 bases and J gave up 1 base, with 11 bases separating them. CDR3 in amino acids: CSVDGGTRTDTQYF. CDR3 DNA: TGCAGCGTTGACGGAGGGACGCGCACAGATACGCAGTATTTT.

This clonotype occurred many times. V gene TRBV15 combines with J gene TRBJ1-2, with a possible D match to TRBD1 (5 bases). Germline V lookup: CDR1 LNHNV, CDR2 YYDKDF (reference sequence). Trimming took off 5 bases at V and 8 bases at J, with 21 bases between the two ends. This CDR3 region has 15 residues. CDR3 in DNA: TGTGCCACCAGCTGGGGACCGACAGTGCCGGAAGGCTACACCTTC. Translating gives CATSWGPTVPEGYTF.

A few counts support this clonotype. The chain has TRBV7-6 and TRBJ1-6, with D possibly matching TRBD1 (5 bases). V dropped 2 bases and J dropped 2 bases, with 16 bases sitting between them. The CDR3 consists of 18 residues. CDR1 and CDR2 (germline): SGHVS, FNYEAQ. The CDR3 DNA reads TGTGCCAGCAGCTTAACCTCGAGGGGTCGTGCCTATAATTCACCCCTCCACTTT. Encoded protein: CASSLTSRGRAYNSPLHF. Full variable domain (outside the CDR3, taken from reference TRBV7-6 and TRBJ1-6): GAGVSQSPRYKVTKRGQDVALRCDPISGHVSLYWYRQALGQGPEFLTYFNYEAQQDKSGLPNDRFSAERPEGSISTLTIQRTEQRDSAMYRCASSLTSRGRAYNSPLHFGNGTRLTVT.

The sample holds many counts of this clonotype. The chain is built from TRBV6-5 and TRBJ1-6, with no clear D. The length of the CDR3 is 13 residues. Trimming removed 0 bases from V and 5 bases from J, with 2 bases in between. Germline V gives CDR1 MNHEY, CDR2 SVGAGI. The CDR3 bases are TGTGCCAGCAGTTACTCGCATAATTCACCCCTCCACTTT. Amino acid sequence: CASSYSHNSPLHF.

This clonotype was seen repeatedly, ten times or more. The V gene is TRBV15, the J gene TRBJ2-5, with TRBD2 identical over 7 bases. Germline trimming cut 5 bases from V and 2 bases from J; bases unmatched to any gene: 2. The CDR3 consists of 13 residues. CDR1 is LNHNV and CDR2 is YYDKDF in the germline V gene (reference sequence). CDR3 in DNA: TGTGCCACCAGCGGGGGGGTTCAAGAGACCCAGTACTTC. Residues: CATSGGVQETQYF.

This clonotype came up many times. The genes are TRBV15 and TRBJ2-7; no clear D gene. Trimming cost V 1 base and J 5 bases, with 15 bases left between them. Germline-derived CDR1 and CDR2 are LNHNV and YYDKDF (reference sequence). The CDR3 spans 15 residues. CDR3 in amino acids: CATSRVGPSRDEQYF. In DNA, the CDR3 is TGTGCCACCAGCAGAGTTGGCCCGAGCCGAGACGAGCAGTACTTC.

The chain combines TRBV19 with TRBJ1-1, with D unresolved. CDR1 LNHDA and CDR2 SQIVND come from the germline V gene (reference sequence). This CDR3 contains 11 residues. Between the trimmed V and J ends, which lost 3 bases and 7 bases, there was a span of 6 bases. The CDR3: CASSIYNEAFF. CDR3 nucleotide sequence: TGTGCCAGTAGTATTTATAATGAAGCTTTCTTT.

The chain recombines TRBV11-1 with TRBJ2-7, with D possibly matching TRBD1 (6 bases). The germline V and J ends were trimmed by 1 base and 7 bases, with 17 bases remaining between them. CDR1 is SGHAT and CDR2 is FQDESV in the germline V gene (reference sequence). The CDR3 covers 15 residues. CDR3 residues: CASSLGQAGESEQYF. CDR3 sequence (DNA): TGTGCCAGCAGCTTAGGTCAGGCAGGGGAATCGGAGCAGTACTTC.